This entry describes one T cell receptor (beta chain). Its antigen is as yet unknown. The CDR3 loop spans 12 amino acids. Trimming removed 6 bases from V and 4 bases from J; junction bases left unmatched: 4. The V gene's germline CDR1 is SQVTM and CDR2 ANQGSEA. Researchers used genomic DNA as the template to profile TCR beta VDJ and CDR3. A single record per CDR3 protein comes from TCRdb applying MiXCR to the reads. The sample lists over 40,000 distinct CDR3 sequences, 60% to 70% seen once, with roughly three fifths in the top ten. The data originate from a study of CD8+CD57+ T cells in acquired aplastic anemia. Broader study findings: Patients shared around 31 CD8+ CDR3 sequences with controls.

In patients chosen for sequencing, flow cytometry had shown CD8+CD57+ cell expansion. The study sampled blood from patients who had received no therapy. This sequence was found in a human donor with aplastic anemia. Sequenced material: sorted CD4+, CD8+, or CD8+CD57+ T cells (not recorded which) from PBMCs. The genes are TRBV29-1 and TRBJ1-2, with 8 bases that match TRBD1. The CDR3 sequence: CSVRTGSYGYTF. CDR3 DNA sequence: TGCAGCGTCCGGACAGGGAGCTATGGCTACACCTTC.